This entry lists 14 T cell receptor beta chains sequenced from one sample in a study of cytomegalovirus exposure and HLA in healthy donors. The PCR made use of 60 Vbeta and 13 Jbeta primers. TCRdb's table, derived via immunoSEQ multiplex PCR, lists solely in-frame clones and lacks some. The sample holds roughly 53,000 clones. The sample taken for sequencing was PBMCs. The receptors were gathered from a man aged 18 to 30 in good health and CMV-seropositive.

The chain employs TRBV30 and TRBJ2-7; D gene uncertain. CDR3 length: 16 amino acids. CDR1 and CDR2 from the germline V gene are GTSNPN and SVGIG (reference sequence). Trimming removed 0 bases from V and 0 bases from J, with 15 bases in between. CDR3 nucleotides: TGTGCCTGGAGTGTAGGAGTCCGTAGGAGCTCCTACGAGCAGTACTTC. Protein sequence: CAWSVGVRRSSYEQYF.

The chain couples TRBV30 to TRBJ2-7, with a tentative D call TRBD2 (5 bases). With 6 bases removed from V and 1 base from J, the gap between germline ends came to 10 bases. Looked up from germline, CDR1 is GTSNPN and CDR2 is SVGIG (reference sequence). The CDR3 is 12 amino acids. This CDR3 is CACRGPSYEQYF. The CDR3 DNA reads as TGTGCCTGCCGGGGTCCTTCCTACGAGCAGTACTTC.

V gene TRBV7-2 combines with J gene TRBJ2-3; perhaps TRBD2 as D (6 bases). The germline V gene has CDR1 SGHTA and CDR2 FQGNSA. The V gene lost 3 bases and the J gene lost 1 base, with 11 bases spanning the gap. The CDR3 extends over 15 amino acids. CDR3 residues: CASSFAGLRTDTQYF. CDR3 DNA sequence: TGTGCCAGCAGCTTCGCGGGACTCCGCACAGATACGCAGTATTTT.

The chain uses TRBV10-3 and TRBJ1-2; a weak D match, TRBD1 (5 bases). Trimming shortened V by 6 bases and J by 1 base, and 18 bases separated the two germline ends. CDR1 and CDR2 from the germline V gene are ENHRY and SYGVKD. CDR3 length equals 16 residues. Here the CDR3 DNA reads TGTGCCATCAGAGACAGCCTAGGGAATCATAACTATGGCTACACCTTC. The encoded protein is CAIRDSLGNHNYGYTF.

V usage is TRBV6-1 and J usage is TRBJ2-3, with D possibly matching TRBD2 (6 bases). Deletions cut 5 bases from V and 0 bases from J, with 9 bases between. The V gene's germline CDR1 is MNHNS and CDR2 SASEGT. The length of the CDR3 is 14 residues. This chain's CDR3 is CASSISGSTDTQYF. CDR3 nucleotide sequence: TGTGCCAGCAGTATTAGCGGTAGCACAGATACGCAGTATTTT.

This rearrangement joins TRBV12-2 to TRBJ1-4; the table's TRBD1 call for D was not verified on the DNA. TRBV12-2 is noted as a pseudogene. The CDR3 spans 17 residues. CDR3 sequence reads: CASRLGRPDRKDEKLFF. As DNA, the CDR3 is TGTGCAAGTCGCTTGGGACGACCGGACAGGAAGGATGAAAAACTGTTTTTT.

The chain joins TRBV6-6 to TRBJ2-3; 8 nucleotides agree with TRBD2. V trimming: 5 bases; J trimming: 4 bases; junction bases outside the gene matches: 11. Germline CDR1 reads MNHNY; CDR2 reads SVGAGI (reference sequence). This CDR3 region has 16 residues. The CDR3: CASSPMAGTSSDTQYF. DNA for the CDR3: TGTGCCAGCAGTCCGATGGCCGGGACTAGTTCAGATACGCAGTATTTT.

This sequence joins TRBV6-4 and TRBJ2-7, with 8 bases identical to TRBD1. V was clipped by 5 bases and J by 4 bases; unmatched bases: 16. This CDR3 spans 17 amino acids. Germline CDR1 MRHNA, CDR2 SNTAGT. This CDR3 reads CASSPNSQSGGTYEQYF. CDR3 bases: TGTGCCAGCAGTCCCAACTCCCAATCAGGGGGCACATACGAGCAGTACTTC.

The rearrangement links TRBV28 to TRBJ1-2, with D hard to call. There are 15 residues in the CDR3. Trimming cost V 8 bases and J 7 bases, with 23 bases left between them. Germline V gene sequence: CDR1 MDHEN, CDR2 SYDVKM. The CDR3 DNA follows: TGTGCCAGCTGGTCGAACATACAGCAGGCGCGTGGCTACACCTTC. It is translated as CASWSNIQQARGYTF.

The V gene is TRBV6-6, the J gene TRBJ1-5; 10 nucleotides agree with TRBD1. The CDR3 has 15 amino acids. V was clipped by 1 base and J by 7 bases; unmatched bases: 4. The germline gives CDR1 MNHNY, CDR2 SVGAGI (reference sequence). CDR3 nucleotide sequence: TGTGCCAGCAGTTACTGGGACAGGGGATCGCAGCCCCAGCATTTT. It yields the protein CASSYWDRGSQPQHF.

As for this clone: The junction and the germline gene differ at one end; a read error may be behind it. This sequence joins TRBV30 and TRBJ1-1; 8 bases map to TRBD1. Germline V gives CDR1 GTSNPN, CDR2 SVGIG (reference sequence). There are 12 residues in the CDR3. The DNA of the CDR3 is TGTGCCTGGAGTACCCGATCCTTACAGGGGGGATTT. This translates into CAWSTRSLQGGF.

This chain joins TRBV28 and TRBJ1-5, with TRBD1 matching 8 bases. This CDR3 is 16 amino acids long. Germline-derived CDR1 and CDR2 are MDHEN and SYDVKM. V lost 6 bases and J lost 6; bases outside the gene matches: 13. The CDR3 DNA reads TGTGCCAGCAGGCCCTCGACAGGGGTGAGGGGTCAGCCCCAGCATTTT. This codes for CASRPSTGVRGQPQHF.

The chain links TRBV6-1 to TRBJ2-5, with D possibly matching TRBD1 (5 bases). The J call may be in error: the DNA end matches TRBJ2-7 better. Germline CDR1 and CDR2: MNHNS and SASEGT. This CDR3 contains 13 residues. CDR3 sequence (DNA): TGTGCCAGCAGTTTCCGACAGAACTACGAGCAGTACTTC. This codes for CASSFRQNYEQYF.

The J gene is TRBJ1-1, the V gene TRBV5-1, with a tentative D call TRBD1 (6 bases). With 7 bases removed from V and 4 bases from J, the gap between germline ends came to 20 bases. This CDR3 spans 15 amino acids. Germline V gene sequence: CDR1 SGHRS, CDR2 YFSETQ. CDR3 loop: CASREGGAWVTEAFF. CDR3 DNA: TGCGCCAGCCGGGAGGGGGGGGCGTGGGTCACTGAAGCTTTCTTT.